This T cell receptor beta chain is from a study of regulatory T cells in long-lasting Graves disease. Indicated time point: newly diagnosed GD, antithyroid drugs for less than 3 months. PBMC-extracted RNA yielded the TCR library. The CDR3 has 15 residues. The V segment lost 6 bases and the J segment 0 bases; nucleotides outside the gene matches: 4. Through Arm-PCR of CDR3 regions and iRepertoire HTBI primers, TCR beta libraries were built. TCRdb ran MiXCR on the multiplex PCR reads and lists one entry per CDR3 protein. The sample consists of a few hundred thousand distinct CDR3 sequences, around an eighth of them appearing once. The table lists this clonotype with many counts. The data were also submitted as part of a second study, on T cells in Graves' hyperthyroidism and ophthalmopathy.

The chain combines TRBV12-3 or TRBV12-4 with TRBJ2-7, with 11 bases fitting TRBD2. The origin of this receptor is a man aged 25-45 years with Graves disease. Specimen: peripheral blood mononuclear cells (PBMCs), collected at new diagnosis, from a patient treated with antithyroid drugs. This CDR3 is CASRPSGRNSYEQYF. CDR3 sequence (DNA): TGTGCCAGCAGACCTAGCGGGAGGAACTCCTACGAGCAGTACTTC.